The 3 T cell receptor beta chains below all came from one sample that was sequenced in a study of Ad26.COV2.S vaccination and SARS-CoV-2 variants. This table comes from immunoSEQ multiplex PCR, and its TCRdb copy is limited to in-frame clones, with some not included. The sample shows around 270,000 clones, around nine tenths of them seen only once. This sample's treatment: 19 received Ad26.COV2.S at low or high dose, single or two shots; 5 received placebo; per-sample allocation not given. The study sampled participants on day 63 after the first vaccine or placebo injection. The sample was peripheral blood, taken in a trial of Ad26.COV2.S vaccine versus placebo. Receptors were obtained from a person between 18 and 65 years old who received the Ad26.COV2.S COVID-19 vaccine or a placebo.

The CDR3 loop reads CASSYFTEYSNQPQHF. The DNA for the CDR3 is TGTGCCAGCAGTTACTTCACAGAATATAGCAATCAGCCCCAGCATTTT. V usage is TRBV6-6 and J usage is TRBJ1-5; D remains ambiguous. V lost 1 base and J 0 bases, leaving 10 bases between the germline ends. CDR3 length: 16 amino acids. Germline CDR1 is MNHNY and CDR2 is SVGAGI (reference sequence).

This clone showed up just once. Other DNA sequences in this specimen translate into the identical CDR3. J is TRBJ1-1 and V is TRBV9, with D unclear. V lost 2 bases, J lost 1 base, and 6 bases lay in between. Germline loops: CDR1 SGDLS, CDR2 YYNGEE. The CDR3 spans 13 residues. CDR3 sequence (DNA): TGTGCCAGCAGCGTGGCAGGGAACACTGAAGCTTTCTTT. Protein: CASSVAGNTEAFF.

The chain joins TRBV21-1 to TRBJ2-5; the table's D call of TRBD2 was not tested on the DNA. TRBV21-1 is a listed pseudogene. The CDR3 runs 15 residues. CDR3 protein: CASSQRAGGWETQYF. DNA for the CDR3: TGTGCCAGCAGCCAAAGAGCGGGAGGGTGGGAGACCCAGTACTTC.